The entry below gives a single T cell receptor (beta chain) sequence along with its context. The data originate from a study of blood T cell repertoires in COVID-19. Whole-study context: Both acute and convalescent COVID-19 samples were obtained from the United States, Italy and Spain. T cells, B-cell-depleted T cells, or PBMCs supplied cDNA or gDNA.

Seattle patients were enrolled during active infection and followed longitudinally. The authors' processing: Amplification with reference gene primers provided the estimates of nucleated cell counts. The data were produced by immunoSEQ multiplex PCR, yet TCRdb's version contains in-frame clones alone and is incomplete. Clone size and the V and J calls come from that table; the DNA yielded D and trimming. The sample contains 100,000 to 150,000 clones, 75% to 90% of which appear only once. CDR3 length equals 13 residues. V lost 2 bases and J 5 bases, leaving 10 bases between the germline ends. Per germline, CDR1 MNHEY and CDR2 SMNVEV (reference sequence).

The gene calls are TRBV27 and TRBJ2-7; D might be TRBD2 (6 bases). Sequencing used peripheral blood. The TCR comes from a woman older than 75 with COVID-19, enrolled during active disease. The DNA of the CDR3 is TGTGCCAGCAGTTTAAGGAGGGCCGACGAGCAGTACTTC. Its translation is CASSLRRADEQYF.